This TCR beta chain is from a study of patients and donors after allogeneic stem cell transplantation. The CDR3 runs to 15 residues. Looked up from germline, CDR1 is SGHNT and CDR2 is YYREEE (reference sequence). V was pared by 5 bases and J by 6 bases, with 17 bases between. In TCRdb, the RT-PCR reads were re-called with MiXCR into one record per CDR3 protein. The sample contains roughly 1,800 distinct CDR3 sequences, about 4% of which appear only once. This clonotype was detected only a few times. Sequenced material: blood, either unsorted or a sorted T cell fraction (not recorded which). This receptor was obtained from a human donor who was either an allogeneic HSCT recipient or a stem cell or donor lymphocyte infusion donor (not recorded which). It is not recorded whose cells these are; they may come from a transplant donor. The rearrangement links TRBV5-4 to TRBJ2-2, with D perhaps TRBD1 or TRBD2 (5 bases each). The CDR3 spells CASRSGTSSPGELFF. For the CDR3, the DNA is TGTGCCAGCAGATCCGGGACCTCCTCGCCCGGGGAGCTGTTTTTT.